These 17 T cell receptor beta chains originate from one sample sequenced in a study of cytomegalovirus exposure and HLA in healthy donors. The PCR used 60 Vbeta and 13 Jbeta primers. Sequenced by immunoSEQ multiplex PCR; TCRdb stores in-frame clones only, minus some. The sample has 35,000 to 55,000 clones; roughly 80% are singletons. The sample comprised PBMCs. The receptor set was obtained from a man between 25 and 39 years old in good health and CMV-seronegative.

This clone has a handful of counts. The chain recombines TRBV6-6 with TRBJ1-5; tentatively, D is TRBD1 (5 bases). Germline loops: CDR1 MNHNY, CDR2 SVGAGI (reference sequence). Deletions cut 3 bases from V and 0 bases from J, with 12 bases between. The CDR3 runs 16 residues. CDR3 DNA: TGTGCCAGCAGTTATGGAGGGGCGTATAGCAATCAGCCCCAGCATTTT. Translated: CASSYGGAYSNQPQHF.

V gene TRBV15 combines with J gene TRBJ2-7; D may be TRBD1 (5 bases). CDR1 is LNHNV, CDR2 YYDKDF, per germline (reference sequence). Trimming left V 1 base short and J 7 bases short, with 17 bases between. CDR3 length equals 15 residues. The CDR3 DNA is TGTGCCACCAGCAGAGGGGCAGGGCCCCGCGATGAGCAGTACTTC. Protein sequence: CATSRGAGPRDEQYF. The full variable domain, in which reference TRBV15 and TRBJ2-7 provide the parts outside the CDR3, is DAMVIQNPRYQVTQFGKPVTLSCSQTLNHNVMYWYQQKSSQAPKLLFHYYDKDFNNEADTPDNFQSRRPNTSFCFLDIRSPGLGDTAMYLCATSRGAGPRDEQYFGPGTRLTVT.

This clone was detected only a few times. The chain is built from TRBV7-2 and TRBJ2-2, with TRBD1 matching 8 bases. The CDR3 runs 15 residues. Germline V gives CDR1 SGHTA, CDR2 FQGNSA. Unmatched junction bases numbered 3, after V lost 5 bases and J lost 1 base. The CDR3 protein is CASSPGTGNTGELFF. CDR3 DNA: TGTGCCAGCAGCCCCGGGACAGGGAACACCGGGGAGCTGTTTTTT. Full variable domain (rest looked up from reference TRBV7-2 and TRBJ2-2): GAGVSQSPSNKVTEKGKDVELRCDPISGHTALYWYRQSLGQGLEFLIYFQGNSAPDKSGLPSDRFSAERTGGSVSTLTIQRTQQEDSAVYLCASSPGTGNTGELFFGEGSRLTVL.

V and J are TRBV11-2 and TRBJ2-3; D remains ambiguous. Germline-derived CDR1 and CDR2 are SGHAT and FQNNGV. CDR3 length: 14 amino acids. Trimming removed 1 base from V and 5 bases from J, with 10 bases in between. The CDR3: CASSLGPLKDTQYF. CDR3 DNA: TGTGCCAGCAGCTTAGGCCCACTAAAAGATACGCAGTATTTT.

This chain uses TRBV7-2 with TRBJ1-6; D is undetermined. The CDR3 loop spans 14 amino acids. Trimming removed 5 bases from V and 6 bases from J, with 11 bases in between. CDR1 and CDR2 (germline): SGHTA, FQGNSA. Here the CDR3 reads CASSPRDFNSPLHF. CDR3 DNA sequence: TGTGCCAGCAGCCCGAGGGATTTTAATTCACCCCTCCACTTT.

V gene TRBV9 combines with J gene TRBJ1-3, with D possibly being TRBD1 (6 bases). Germline loops: CDR1 SGDLS, CDR2 YYNGEE. This CDR3 spans 16 amino acids. Trimming removed 1 base at V and 0 bases at J, with 11 bases between. CDR3 sequence reads: CASSVLDSHSGNTIYF. In nucleotides, the CDR3 is TGTGCCAGCAGCGTACTGGACAGTCACTCTGGAAACACCATATATTTT.

V usage is TRBV5-4 and J usage is TRBJ2-3, with 12 bases aligning to TRBD2. The CDR3 runs to 16 residues. Trimming at V came to 3 bases and at J to 2 bases, leaving 4 bases not matched to a gene. CDR1 SGHNT and CDR2 YYREEE come from the germline V gene (reference sequence). The CDR3 region has the DNA TGTGCCAGCAGCTATGGACTAGCGGGGAACACAGATACGCAGTATTTT. This encodes CASSYGLAGNTDTQYF. The whole variable domain, remainder taken from reference TRBV5-4 and TRBJ2-3, is ETGVTQSPTHLIKTRGQQVTLRCSSQSGHNTVSWYQQALGQGPQFIFQYYREEENGRGNFPPRFSGLQFPNYSSELNVNALELDDSALYLCASSYGLAGNTDTQYFGPGTRLTVL.

The chain carries TRBV27 and TRBJ2-2; TRBD2 matches 8 bases. J was trimmed by 6 bases and V by 9 bases; bases with no gene match: 6. The CDR3 spans 13 residues. In germline, CDR1 is MNHEY, CDR2 SMNVEV (reference sequence). The CDR3 protein is CAREAGVAGELFF. The CDR3 coding sequence is TGTGCCAGGGAAGCGGGAGTAGCCGGGGAGCTGTTTTTT.

J is TRBJ2-3 and V is TRBV5-6, with 10 bases fitting TRBD2. In germline, CDR1 is SGHDT, CDR2 YYEEEE. CDR3 length: 17 amino acids. The J segment lost 2 bases and the V segment lost 2 bases, leaving 8 bases of the junction unmatched. CDR3 residues: CASSLDIAGGYTDTQYF. CDR3 nucleotides: TGTGCCAGCAGCTTAGATATAGCGGGAGGTTACACAGATACGCAGTATTTT.

The V gene is TRBV6-5, the J gene TRBJ2-1, with a possible D match to TRBD2 (5 bases). The CDR3 spans 14 residues. V was clipped by 7 bases and J by 3 bases, with 13 bases between them. Per germline, CDR1 MNHEY and CDR2 SVGAGI. In DNA form, the CDR3 reads TGTGCCAGCACCCCCACTAGTTACTACAATGAGCAGTTCTTC. Its translation: CASTPTSYYNEQFF.

This rearrangement joins TRBV4-3 to TRBJ2-1; 12 nucleotides align to TRBD2. The V gene's germline CDR1 is LGHNA and CDR2 YSLEER. The CDR3 has 16 amino acids. V shed 5 bases and J 1 base; nucleotides not matched to a gene: 3. The chain's CDR3 is CASSAGLAGSYNEQFF. The CDR3 DNA is TGCGCCAGCAGCGCAGGACTAGCGGGGTCCTACAATGAGCAGTTCTTC.

In this sample, this clone turned up once. The chain joins TRBV10-3 to TRBJ2-2; D perhaps matches TRBD2 (6 bases). V lost 3 bases and J 3 bases, leaving 11 bases between the germline ends. The germline CDR1 and CDR2 sequences are ENHRY and SYGVKD. The CDR3 runs to 15 residues. In nucleotides, the CDR3 is TGTGCCATCAGTGACGGGGGAGATGACACCGGGGAGCTGTTTTTT. Translated, it gives CAISDGGDDTGELFF.

This chain links TRBV28 with TRBJ1-1; D uncertain. CDR3 length: 12 residues. V was cut by 6 bases and J by 0 bases, with 5 bases left in between. Germline CDR1 reads MDHEN; CDR2 reads SYDVKM. Here the CDR3 DNA reads TGTGCCAGCAGCCCTATGAACACTGAAGCTTTCTTT. It yields the protein CASSPMNTEAFF.

The chain combines TRBV9 with TRBJ2-5, with 7 bases matching TRBD2. The germline gives CDR1 SGDLS, CDR2 YYNGEE. V shed 0 bases, J shed 4 bases, and the junction held 18 bases outside the gene matches. The CDR3 extends over 19 amino acids. CDR3 loop: CASSVGGWGAGPLGETQYF. CDR3 bases: TGTGCCAGCAGCGTAGGGGGCTGGGGAGCGGGGCCTCTCGGAGAGACCCAGTACTTC.

This clone turned up a few times. The chain recombines TRBV27 with TRBJ1-2; 8 nucleotides align to TRBD1. CDR1 is MNHEY and CDR2 is SMNVEV in the germline V gene (reference sequence). The CDR3 is 15 residues long. The V gene end was trimmed by 1 base and the J gene end by 4 bases; junction bases not matched to a gene: 5. The CDR3 DNA follows: TGTGCCAGCAGTTTATTTGGGACAGGACGCTATGGCTACACCTTC. Protein product: CASSLFGTGRYGYTF.

The chain combines TRBV2 with TRBJ2-1, with 7 bases matching TRBD2. The CDR3 totals 15 residues. After removal of 6 bases from V and 2 bases from J, the junction contained 7 bases not matched to a gene. CDR1 is SNHLY and CDR2 is FYNNEI in the germline V gene. The CDR3 here is CASSVDLAAYNEQFF. In nucleotides, the CDR3 is TGTGCCAGCAGCGTTGATCTAGCGGCCTACAATGAGCAGTTCTTC.

This clone has just one count. At one boundary the junction diverges from the germline segment, which might be a read error. V is TRBV7-9 and J is TRBJ1-6; D gene ambiguous. Germline V gene lookup returns CDR1 SEHNR and CDR2 FQNEAQ (reference sequence). There are 12 residues in the CDR3. This CDR3 reads CSSSQTYSPLHF. CDR3 DNA: TGTTCCAGCAGCCAGACTTATTCACCCCTCCACTTT.